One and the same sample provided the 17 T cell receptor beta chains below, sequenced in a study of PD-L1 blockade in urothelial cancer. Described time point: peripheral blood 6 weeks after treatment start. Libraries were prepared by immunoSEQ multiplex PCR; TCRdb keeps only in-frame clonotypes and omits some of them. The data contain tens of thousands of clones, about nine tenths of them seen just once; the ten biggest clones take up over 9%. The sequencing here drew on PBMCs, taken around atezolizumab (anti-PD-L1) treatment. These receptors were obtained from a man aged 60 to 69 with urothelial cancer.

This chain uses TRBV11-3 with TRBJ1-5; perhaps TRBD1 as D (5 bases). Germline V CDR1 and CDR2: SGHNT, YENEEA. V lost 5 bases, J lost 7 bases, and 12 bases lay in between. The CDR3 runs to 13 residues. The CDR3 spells CASSKGQEQPQHF. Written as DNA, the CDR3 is TGTGCCAGCAGCAAGGGGCAGGAACAGCCCCAGCATTTT. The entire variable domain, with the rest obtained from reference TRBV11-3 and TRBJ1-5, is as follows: EAGVVQSPRYKIIEKKQPVAFWCNPISGHNTLYWYLQNLGQGPELLIRYENEEAVDDSQLPKDRFSAERLKGVDSTLKIQPAELGDSAVYLCASSKGQEQPQHFGDGTRLSIL.

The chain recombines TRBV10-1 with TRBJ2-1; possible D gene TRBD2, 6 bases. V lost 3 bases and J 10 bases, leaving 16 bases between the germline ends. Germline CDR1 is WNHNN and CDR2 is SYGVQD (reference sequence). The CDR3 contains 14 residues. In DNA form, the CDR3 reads TGCGCCAGCAGTGATGAGCGGGCAGGGAAAGAGCAGTTCTTC. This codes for CASSDERAGKEQFF.

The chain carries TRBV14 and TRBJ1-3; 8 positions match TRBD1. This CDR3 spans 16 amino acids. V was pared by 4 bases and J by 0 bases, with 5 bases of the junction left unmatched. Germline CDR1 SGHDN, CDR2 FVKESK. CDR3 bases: TGTGCCAGCAGCCCCGGACAGGGAAGCTCTGGAAACACCATATATTTT. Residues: CASSPGQGSSGNTIYF.

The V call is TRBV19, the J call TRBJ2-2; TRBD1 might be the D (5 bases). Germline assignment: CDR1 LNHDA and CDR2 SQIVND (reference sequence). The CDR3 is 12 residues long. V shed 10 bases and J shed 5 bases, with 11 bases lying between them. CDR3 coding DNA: TGTGCCACCCAGGGATATACCGGGGAGCTGTTTTTT. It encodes CATQGYTGELFF. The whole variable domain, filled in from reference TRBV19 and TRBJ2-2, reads DGGITQSPKYLFRKEGQNVTLSCEQNLNHDAMYWYRQDPGQGLRLIYYSQIVNDFQKGDIAEGYSVSREKKESFPLTVTSAQKNPTAFYLCATQGYTGELFFGEGSRLTVL.

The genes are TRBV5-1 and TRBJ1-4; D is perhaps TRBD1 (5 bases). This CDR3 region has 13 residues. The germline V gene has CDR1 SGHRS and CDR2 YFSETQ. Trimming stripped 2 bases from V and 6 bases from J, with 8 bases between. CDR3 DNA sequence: TGCGCCAGCAGCTTTGTAGGGGATGAAAAACTGTTTTTT. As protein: CASSFVGDEKLFF.

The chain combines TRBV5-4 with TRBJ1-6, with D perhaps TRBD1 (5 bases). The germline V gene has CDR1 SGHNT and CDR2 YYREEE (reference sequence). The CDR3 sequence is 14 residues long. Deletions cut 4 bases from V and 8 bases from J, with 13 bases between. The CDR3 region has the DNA TGTGCCAGCAGCCGGGACGGCGGGGATTCACCCCTCCACTTT. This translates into CASSRDGGDSPLHF.

This CDR3 reads CASSPTSGGGEDIQYF. CDR3 nucleotides: TGTGCCAGCTCCCCGACTAGCGGAGGGGGGGAGGACATTCAGTACTTC. The V call is TRBV18, the J call TRBJ2-4; 9 bases agree with TRBD2. The J segment lost 8 bases and the V segment lost 6 bases, leaving 14 bases of the junction unmatched. This CDR3 comprises 16 residues. Germline V gene lookup returns CDR1 KGHSH and CDR2 LQKENI.

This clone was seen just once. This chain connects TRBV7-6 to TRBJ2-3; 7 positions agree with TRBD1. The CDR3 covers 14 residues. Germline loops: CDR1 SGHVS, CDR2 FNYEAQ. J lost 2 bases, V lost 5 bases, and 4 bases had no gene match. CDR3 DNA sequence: TGTGCCAGCAGCGAGGGGGCGTCCACAGATACGCAGTATTTT. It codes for CASSEGASTDTQYF.

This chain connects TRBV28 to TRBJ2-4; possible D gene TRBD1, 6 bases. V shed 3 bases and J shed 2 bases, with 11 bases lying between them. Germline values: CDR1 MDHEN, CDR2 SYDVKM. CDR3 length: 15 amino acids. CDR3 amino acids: CASSLDRATKNIQYF. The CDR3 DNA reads TGTGCCAGCAGTTTGGACAGAGCAACCAAAAACATTCAGTACTTC.

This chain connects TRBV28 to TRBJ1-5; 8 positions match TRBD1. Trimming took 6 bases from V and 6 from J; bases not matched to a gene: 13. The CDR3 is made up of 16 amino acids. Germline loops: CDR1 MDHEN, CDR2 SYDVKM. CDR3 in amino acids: CASSKMQGAYGQPQHF. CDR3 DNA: TGTGCCAGCAGCAAAATGCAGGGGGCCTATGGTCAGCCCCAGCATTTT.

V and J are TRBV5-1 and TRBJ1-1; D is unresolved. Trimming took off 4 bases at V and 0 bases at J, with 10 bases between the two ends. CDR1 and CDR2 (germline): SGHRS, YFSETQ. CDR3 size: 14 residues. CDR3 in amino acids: CASSKALLNTEAFF. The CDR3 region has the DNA TGCGCCAGCAGCAAAGCACTGCTGAACACTGAAGCTTTCTTT.

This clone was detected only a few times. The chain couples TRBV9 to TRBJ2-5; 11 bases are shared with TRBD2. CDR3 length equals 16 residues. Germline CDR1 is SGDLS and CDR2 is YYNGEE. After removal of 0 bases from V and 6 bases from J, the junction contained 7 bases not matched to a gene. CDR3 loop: CASSVGGSGGAKTQYF. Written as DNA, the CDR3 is TGTGCCAGCAGCGTAGGCGGTAGCGGGGGGGCGAAGACCCAGTACTTC. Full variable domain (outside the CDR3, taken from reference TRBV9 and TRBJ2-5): DSGVTQTPKHLITATGQRVTLRCSPRSGDLSVYWYQQSLDQGLQFLIQYYNGEERAKGNILERFSAQQFPDLHSELNLSSLELGDSALYFCASSVGGSGGAKTQYFGPGTRLLVL.

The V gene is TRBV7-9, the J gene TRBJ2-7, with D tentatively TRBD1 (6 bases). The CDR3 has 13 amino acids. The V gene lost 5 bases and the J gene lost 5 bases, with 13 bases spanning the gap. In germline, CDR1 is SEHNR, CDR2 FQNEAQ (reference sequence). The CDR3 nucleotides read TGTGCCAGCAGCCCGCAGGGGATCGACGAGCAGTACTTC. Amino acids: CASSPQGIDEQYF.

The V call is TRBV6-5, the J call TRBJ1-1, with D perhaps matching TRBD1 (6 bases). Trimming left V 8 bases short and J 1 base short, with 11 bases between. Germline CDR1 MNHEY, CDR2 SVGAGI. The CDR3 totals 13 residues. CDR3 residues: CASRWDKNTEAFF. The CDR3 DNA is TGTGCCAGCCGGTGGGACAAGAACACTGAAGCTTTCTTT.

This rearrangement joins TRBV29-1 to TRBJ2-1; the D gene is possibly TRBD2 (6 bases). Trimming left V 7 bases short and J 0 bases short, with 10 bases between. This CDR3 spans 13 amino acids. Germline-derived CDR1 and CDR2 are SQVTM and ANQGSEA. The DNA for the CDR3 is TGCAGCGCCGGCGGGGTCTCCTACAATGAGCAGTTCTTC. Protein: CSAGGVSYNEQFF.

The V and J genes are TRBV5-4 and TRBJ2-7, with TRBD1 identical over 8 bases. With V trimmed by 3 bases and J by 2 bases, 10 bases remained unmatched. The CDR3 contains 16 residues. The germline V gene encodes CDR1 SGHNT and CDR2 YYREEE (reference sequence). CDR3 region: CASSSAPRTGTYEQYF. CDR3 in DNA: TGTGCCAGCAGCTCAGCGCCCCGGACAGGGACCTACGAGCAGTACTTC.

In DNA form, the CDR3 reads TGTGCCACCAGCAGAGATTATGGGGCAGGGTGGGAGACCCAGTACTTC. It codes for CATSRDYGAGWETQYF. The chain joins TRBV15 to TRBJ2-5, with a weak D call TRBD1 (5 bases). The CDR3 has 16 residues. CDR1 is LNHNV and CDR2 is YYDKDF in the germline V gene (reference sequence). Trimming left V 0 bases short and J 5 bases short, with 16 bases between.